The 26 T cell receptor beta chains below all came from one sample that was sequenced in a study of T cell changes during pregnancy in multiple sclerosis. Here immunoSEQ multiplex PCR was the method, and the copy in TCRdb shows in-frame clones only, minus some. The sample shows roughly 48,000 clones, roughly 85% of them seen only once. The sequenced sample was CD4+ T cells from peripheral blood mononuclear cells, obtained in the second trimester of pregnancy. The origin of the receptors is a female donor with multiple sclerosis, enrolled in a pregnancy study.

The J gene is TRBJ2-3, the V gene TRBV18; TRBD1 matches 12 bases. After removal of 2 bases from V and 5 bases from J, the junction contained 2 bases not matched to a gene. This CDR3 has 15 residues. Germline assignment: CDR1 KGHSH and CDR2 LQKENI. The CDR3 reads CASSPGTGGKDTQYF. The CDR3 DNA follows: TGTGCCAGCTCACCAGGGACAGGGGGCAAAGATACGCAGTATTTT.

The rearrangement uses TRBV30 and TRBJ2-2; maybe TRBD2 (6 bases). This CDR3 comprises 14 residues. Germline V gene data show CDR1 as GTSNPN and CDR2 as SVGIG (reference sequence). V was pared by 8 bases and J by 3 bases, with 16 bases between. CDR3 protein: CARGRWDDTGELFF. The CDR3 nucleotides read TGTGCCCGGGGGAGGTGGGATGACACCGGGGAGCTGTTTTTT. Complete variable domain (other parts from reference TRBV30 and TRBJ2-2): SQTIHQWPATLVQPVGSPLSLECTVEGTSNPNLYWYRQAAGRGLQLLFYSVGIGQISSEVPQNLSASRPQDRQFILSSKKLLLSDSGFYLCARGRWDDTGELFFGEGSRLTVL.

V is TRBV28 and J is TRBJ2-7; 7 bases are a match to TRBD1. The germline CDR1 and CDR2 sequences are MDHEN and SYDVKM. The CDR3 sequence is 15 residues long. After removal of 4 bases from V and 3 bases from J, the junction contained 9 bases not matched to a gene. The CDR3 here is CASSSGTATNYEQYF. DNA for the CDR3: TGTGCCAGCAGTTCCGGGACAGCGACAAACTACGAGCAGTACTTC.

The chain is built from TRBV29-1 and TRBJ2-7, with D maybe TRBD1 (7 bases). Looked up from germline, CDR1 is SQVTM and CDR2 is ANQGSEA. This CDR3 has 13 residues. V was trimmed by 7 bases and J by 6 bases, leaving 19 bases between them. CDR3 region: CSAAGGNPREQYF. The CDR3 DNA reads TGCAGCGCGGCAGGGGGGAACCCTCGCGAGCAGTACTTC.

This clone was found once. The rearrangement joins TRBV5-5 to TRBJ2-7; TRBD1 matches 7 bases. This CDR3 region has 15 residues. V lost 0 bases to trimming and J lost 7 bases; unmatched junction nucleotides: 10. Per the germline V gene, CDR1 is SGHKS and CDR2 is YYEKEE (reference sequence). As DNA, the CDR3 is TGTGCCAGCAGCTTGGCCTCTCAGGGGGTGTGGGAGCAGTACTTC. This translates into CASSLASQGVWEQYF.

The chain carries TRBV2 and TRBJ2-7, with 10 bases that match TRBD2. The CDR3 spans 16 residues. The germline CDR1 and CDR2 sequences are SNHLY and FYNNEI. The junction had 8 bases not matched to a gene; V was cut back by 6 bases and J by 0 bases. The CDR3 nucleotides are TGTGCCAGCAGGGATAGCGGGAGGTCCCCCTCCTACGAGCAGTACTTC. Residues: CASRDSGRSPSYEQYF. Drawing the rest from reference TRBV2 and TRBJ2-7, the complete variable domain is EPEVTQTPSHQVTQMGQEVILRCVPISNHLYFYWYRQILGQKVEFLVSFYNNEISEKSEIFDDQFSVERPDGSNFTLKIRSTKLEDSAMYFCASRDSGRSPSYEQYFGPGTRLTVT.

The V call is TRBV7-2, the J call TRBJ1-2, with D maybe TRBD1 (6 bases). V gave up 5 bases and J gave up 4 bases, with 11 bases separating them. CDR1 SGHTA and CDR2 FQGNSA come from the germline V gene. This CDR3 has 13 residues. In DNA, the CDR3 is TGTGCCAGCAGCCCAGGGGAGGGCTATGGCTACACCTTC. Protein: CASSPGEGYGYTF.

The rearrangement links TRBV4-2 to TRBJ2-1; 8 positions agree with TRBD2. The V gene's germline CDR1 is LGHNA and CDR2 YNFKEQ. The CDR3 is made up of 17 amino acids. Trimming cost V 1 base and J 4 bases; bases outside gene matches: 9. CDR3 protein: CASSQVGGSGVYNEQFF. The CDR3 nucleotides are TGTGCCAGCAGCCAAGTTGGGGGTAGCGGGGTATACAATGAGCAGTTCTTC.

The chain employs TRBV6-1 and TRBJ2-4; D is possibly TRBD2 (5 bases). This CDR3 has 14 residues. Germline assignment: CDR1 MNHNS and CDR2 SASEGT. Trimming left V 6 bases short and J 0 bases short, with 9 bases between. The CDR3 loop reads CASRDGLAKNIQYF. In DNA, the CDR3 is TGTGCCAGCAGGGACGGACTAGCCAAAAACATTCAGTACTTC.

CDR3 sequence (DNA): TGTGCCAGCAGCTCCCCGGGGTTCTCCTACGAGCAGTACTTC. It is translated as CASSSPGFSYEQYF. The chain has TRBV7-3 and TRBJ2-7, with D tentatively TRBD2 (5 bases). Germline CDR1 is SGHTA and CDR2 is FQGTGA. The CDR3 is 14 residues long. Deletions cut 4 bases from V and 0 bases from J, with 10 bases between.

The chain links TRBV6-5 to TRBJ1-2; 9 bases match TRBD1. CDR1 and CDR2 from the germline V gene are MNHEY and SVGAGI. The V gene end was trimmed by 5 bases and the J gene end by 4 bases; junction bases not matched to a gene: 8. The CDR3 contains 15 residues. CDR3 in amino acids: CASSTTGGSGYGYTF. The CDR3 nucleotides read TGTGCCAGCAGTACCACAGGGGGCTCGGGCTATGGCTACACCTTC.

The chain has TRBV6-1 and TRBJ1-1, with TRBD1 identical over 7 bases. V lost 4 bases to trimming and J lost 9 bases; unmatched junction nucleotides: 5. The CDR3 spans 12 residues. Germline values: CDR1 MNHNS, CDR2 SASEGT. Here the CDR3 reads CASSAMTGKAFF. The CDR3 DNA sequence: TGTGCCAGCAGTGCTATGACAGGGAAAGCTTTCTTT.

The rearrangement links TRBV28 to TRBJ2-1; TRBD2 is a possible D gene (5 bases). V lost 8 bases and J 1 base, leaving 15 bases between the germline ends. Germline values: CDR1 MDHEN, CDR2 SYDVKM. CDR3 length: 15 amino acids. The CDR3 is CASLSREQSYNEQFF. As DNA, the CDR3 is TGTGCCAGCCTTTCTAGGGAGCAGTCCTACAATGAGCAGTTCTTC.

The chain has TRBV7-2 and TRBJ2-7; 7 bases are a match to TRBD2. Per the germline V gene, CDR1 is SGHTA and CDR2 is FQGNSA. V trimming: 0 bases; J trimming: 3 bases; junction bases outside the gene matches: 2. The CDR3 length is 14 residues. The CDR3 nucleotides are TGTGCCAGCAGCTTAGCCCGGGACTACTACGAGCAGTACTTC. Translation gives CASSLARDYYEQYF.

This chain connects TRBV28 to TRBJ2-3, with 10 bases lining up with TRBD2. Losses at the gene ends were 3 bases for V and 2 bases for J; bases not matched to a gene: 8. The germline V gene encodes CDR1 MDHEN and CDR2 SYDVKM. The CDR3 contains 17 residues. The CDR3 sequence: CASSFSSLAGATDTQYF. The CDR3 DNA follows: TGTGCCAGCAGTTTCAGTAGTCTAGCGGGAGCCACAGATACGCAGTATTTT. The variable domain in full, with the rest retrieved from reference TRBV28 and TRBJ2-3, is DVKVTQSSRYLVKRTGEKVFLECVQDMDHENMFWYRQDPGLGLRLIYFSYDVKMKEKGDIPEGYSVSREKKERFSLILESASTNQTSMYLCASSFSSLAGATDTQYFGPGTRLTVL.

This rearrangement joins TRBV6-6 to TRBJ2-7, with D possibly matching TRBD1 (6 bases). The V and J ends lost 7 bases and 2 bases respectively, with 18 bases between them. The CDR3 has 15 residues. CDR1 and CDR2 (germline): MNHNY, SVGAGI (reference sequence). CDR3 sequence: CASTPAGQRPYEQYF. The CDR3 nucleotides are TGTGCCAGCACTCCCGCCGGACAGCGCCCCTACGAGCAGTACTTC.

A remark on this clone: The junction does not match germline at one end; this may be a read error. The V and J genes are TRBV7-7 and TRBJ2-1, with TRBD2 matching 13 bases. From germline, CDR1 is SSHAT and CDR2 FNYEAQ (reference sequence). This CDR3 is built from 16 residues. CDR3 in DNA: TGTGCTAGCAGCCCTAGACTAGCGGGAGGTTGGAATGAGCAGTTCTTC. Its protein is CASSPRLAGGWNEQFF.

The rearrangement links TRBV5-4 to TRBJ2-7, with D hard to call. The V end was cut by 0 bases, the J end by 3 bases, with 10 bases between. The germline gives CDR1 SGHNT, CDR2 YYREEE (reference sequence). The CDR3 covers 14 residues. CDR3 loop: CASSLDGRLYEQYF. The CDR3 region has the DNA TGTGCCAGCAGCTTGGACGGCAGACTCTACGAGCAGTACTTC.

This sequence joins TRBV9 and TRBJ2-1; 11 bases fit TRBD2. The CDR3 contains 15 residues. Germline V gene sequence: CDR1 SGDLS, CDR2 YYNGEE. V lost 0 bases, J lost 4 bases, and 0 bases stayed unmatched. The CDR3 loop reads CASSVVAGGYNEQFF. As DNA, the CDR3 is TGTGCCAGCAGCGTAGTAGCGGGAGGGTACAATGAGCAGTTCTTC.

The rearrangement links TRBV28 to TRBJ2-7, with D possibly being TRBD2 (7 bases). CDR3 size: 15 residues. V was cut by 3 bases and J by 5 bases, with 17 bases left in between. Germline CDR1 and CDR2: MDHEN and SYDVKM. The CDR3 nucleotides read TGTGCCAGCAGTTTGGGGGGGCAGGGCGATGACGAGCAGTACTTC. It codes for CASSLGGQGDDEQYF.

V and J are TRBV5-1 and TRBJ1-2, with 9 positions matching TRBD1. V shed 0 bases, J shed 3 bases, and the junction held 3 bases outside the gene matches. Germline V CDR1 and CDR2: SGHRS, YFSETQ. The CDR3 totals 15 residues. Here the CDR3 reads CASSLEGQGYYGYTF. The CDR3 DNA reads TGCGCCAGCAGCTTGGAAGGACAGGGGTACTATGGCTACACCTTC.

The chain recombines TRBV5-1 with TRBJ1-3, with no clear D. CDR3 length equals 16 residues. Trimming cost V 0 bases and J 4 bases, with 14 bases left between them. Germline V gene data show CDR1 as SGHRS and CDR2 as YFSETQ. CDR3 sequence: CASSLAIGRSGNTIYF. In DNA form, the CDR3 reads TGCGCCAGCAGCTTGGCGATCGGTCGAAGCGGAAACACCATATATTTT. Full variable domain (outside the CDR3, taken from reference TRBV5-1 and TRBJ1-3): KAGVTQTPRYLIKTRGQQVTLSCSPISGHRSVSWYQQTPGQGLQFLFEYFSETQRNKGNFPGRFSGRQFSNSRSEMNVSTLELGDSALYLCASSLAIGRSGNTIYFGEGSWLTVV.

DNA for the CDR3: TGCGCCAGCAGTGATCGGGGGAGGGCAGATACGCAGTATTTT. Residues: CASSDRGRADTQYF. The chain is built from TRBV10-1 and TRBJ2-3, with 7 nucleotides matching TRBD2. With V trimmed by 3 bases and J by 4 bases, 4 bases remained unmatched. The germline CDR1 and CDR2 sequences are WNHNN and SYGVQD (reference sequence). The CDR3 spans 14 residues.

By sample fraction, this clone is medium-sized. The CDR3 spells CASSKAALAGRYEQYF. The CDR3 DNA is TGTGCCAGCAGCAAAGCTGCACTAGCGGGCCGCTACGAGCAGTACTTC. The chain joins TRBV21-1 to TRBJ2-7; no check of the table's D call, TRBD2, against the DNA was made. TRBV21-1 is classified as a pseudogene. The CDR3 extends over 16 amino acids.

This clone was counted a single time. This CDR3 is CASSSLQEPKNIQYF. The DNA for the CDR3 is TGTGCCAGCAGCTCATTACAGGAGCCCAAAAACATTCAGTACTTC. The rearrangement links TRBV11-1 to TRBJ2-4, with D possibly matching TRBD1 (5 bases). Between the trimmed V and J ends, which lost 4 bases and 2 bases, there was a span of 12 bases. The CDR3 extends over 15 amino acids. From germline, CDR1 is SGHAT and CDR2 FQDESV (reference sequence).

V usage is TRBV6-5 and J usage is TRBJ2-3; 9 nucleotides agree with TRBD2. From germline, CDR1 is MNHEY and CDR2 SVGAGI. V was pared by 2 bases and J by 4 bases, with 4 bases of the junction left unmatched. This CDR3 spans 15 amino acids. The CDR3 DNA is TGTGCCAGCAGTTACGAGCGGGAGGCTCCAGATACGCAGTATTTT. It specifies CASSYEREAPDTQYF.